This note documents a single T cell receptor beta chain sequence. The antigen it binds to is not known. Base qualities are not recorded, but no much larger clone differs from it by a single base. From cysteine to phenylalanine, the CDR3 is 14 amino acids long. The DNA shown is the 42-base CDR3, in frame from base 1. CDR1 and CDR2, looked up from the germline V gene, are MNHNS and SASEGT. Deletion took 6 bases off V and 4 bases off J, with a span of 12 bases between the germline ends. Peripheral blood CD8+ and CD4+ T cells from healthy donors, Susac syndrome patients and multiple sclerosis patients were profiled using high-throughput TCR beta sequencing. Healthy donors were included as age- and sex-matched controls. Bulk CD8+ and CD4+ T cells were purified magnetically by negative isolation, whereas CD8+ TEMRA cells were enriched by FACS. Blood was collected in EDTA tubes and processed within 24 hours, with PBMCs isolated through density gradient centrifugation. PBMCs intended for TCR sequencing were frozen in liquid nitrogen and were later thawed in a 37 degrees C water bath. The sorted or isolated CD4+, CD8+ and CD8+ TEMRA cells reached a purity of at least 90%.

These data are taken from a study of CD8 T cells in Susac syndrome (dated by TCRdb to between 2018 and 2020). At the level of the whole study: Repertoire sequencing was used to test whether CD8+ T cell activation and differentiation in Susac syndrome was antigen driven. The study compared CD8+ T cell repertoire clonality among over 9 healthy donors, 14 Susac syndrome patients and about 16 multiple sclerosis patients. The study at large found these results: The number of individuals in the TCR sequencing and HLA analysis was acknowledged as relatively small.

RNA was extracted with the RNeasy kit and roughly 0.5 to 1 ug was reverse transcribed using random hexamers. The immunoSEQ multiplex PCR assay, which covers 54 Vbeta and 13 Jbeta segments, was used to amplify TCR beta CDR3 regions. PCR amplification bias was corrected by using a synthetic template baseline for primer optimization and computational correction. The original pipeline was this. Only productive sequences were kept, with reads annotated to V, D and J genes according to IMGT and analyzed in immunoSEQ Analyzer. To calculate clonality, Shannon entropy was normalized by log2 of the number of productive unique sequences and then subtracted from one. Public and private clones were assessed among the 100 most prevalent clones of each patient and control. Susac-specific clones were defined as absent from healthy and MS cohorts, 1052 published viral clones and other ImmuneACCESS disease sequences. Using fastp at Q25 and MiXCR, TCRdb reprocessed the public reads and kept productive beta chains. A single entry per CDR3 protein holds the most common genes and DNA from its merged rows. The V and J calls reflect TCRdb's pipeline rather than the authors' work. The sample contains roughly 110,000 distinct CDR3 sequences, roughly 92% of them found a single time. The ten largest make up roughly 0.12% of the sample.

The chain is encoded by TRBV6-1 joined to TRBJ1-4; no D gene call is confident. Sequencing was done on a sample of CD8+ T cells from PBMCs. This sequence originates from a human donor in good health. Read as DNA, the sequence is TGTGCCAGCAGATCGACTGAGTTTAATGAAAAACTGTTTTTT. It codes for CASRSTEFNEKLFF.